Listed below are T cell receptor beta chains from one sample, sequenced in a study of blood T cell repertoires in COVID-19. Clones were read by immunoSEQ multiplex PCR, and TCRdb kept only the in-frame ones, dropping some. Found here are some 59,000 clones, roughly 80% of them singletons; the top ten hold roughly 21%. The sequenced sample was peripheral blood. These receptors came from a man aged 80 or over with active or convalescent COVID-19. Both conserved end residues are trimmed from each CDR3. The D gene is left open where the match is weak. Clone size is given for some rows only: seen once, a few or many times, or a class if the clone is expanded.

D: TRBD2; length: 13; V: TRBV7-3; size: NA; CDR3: ASSLGGLAVETQY
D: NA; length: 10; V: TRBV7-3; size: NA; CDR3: ASSSVTDTQY
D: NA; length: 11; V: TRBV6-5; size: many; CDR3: ASRSTGQETQY
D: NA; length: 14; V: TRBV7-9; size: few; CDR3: ASSPSIGGLGYGYT
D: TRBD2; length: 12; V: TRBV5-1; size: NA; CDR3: ASSFSGGDYEQY
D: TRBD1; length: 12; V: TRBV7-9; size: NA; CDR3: ASSRDRGGTEAF
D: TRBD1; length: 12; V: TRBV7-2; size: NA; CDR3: ASSQQGENTEAF
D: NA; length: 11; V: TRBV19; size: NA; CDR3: ASSKDTPYEQY
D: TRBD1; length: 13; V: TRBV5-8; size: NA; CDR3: ASSQDRGWPSPLH
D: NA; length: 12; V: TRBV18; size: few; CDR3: ASSPEQEGTEAF
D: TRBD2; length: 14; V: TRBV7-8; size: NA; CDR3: ASSPIAGGLYYEQF